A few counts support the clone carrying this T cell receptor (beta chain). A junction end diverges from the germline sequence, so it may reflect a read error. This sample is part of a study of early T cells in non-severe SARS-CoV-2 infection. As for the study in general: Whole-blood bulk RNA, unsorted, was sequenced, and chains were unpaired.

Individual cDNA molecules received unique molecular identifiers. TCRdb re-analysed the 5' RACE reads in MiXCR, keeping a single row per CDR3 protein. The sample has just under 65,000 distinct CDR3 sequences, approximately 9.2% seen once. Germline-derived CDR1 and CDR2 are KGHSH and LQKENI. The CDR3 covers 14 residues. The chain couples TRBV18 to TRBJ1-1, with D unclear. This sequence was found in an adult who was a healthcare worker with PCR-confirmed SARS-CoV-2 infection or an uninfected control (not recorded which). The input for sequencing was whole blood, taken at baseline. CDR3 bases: TGTGCCAGCTCACTGACACCTCTGAACACTGAATCTTTCTTT. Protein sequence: CASSLTPLNTESFF.